This passage covers 5 T cell receptor beta chains from one sample sequenced in a study of breast tumors, draining lymph nodes, adjacent tissues. Samples came from axillary lymph nodes draining the breast cancer. TCRdb re-derived calls from the multiplex PCR reads in MiXCR, one entry per CDR3 protein. The repertoire holds roughly 80,000 distinct CDR3 sequences, with about 20% as singletons. The sequenced material came from axillary lymph node tissue. The receptors come from a female donor with breast cancer. Some clones in this sample may be carry-over from other donors' samples.

This clonotype has at least ten counts. The CDR3 region is CASSPGPNSPLHF. CDR3 nucleotides: TGTGCCAGCAGCCCGGGCCCCAATTCACCCCTCCACTTT. This rearrangement joins TRBV7-2 to TRBJ1-6; no clear D. The CDR3 consists of 13 residues. Trimming took 5 bases from V and 7 from J, leaving 9 bases between them. Per germline, CDR1 SGHTA and CDR2 FQGNSA.

This clonotype has at least ten counts. The V gene is TRBV20-1, the J gene TRBJ2-3; 7 bases are a match to TRBD2. This CDR3 is 12 amino acids long. From germline, CDR1 is DFQATT and CDR2 SNEGSKA (reference sequence). Losses at the gene ends were 5 bases for V and 8 bases for J; bases not matched to a gene: 7. In DNA form, the CDR3 reads TGCAGTGCTGCGGGAGCCCCCGCTACGCAGTATTTT. Translation: CSAAGAPATQYF.

This clonotype was seen many times. This chain links TRBV6-5 with TRBJ1-4; no firm D call. The CDR3 extends over 14 amino acids. Trimming took off 2 bases at V and 3 bases at J, with 7 bases between the two ends. Germline CDR1 and CDR2: MNHEY and SVGAGI. The CDR3 sequence: CASSYGGPNEKLFF. CDR3 nucleotides: TGTGCCAGCAGTTACGGCGGACCTAATGAAAAACTGTTTTTT.

The gene calls are TRBV6-2 or TRBV6-3 and TRBJ1-5; 9 nucleotides align to TRBD1. The V gene's germline CDR1 is MNHEY and CDR2 SVGEGT. The CDR3 runs to 14 residues. J gave up 9 bases and V 6 bases, and 9 bases lay outside the gene matches. The CDR3 loop is CASRTGTGSRPQHF. Here the CDR3 DNA reads TGTGCCAGCAGAACCGGGACAGGGTCGCGGCCCCAGCATTTT.

This clonotype was seen many times. The chain combines TRBV4-1 with TRBJ1-2; D unclear. V lost 2 bases to trimming and J lost 5 bases, with 9 bases between them. Per the germline V gene, CDR1 is MGHRA and CDR2 is YSYEKL. CDR3 length: 13 residues. Here the CDR3 DNA reads TGCGCCAGCAGCCAAACAAGGGAATATGGCTACACCTTC. Encoded protein: CASSQTREYGYTF.